This T cell receptor beta chain appears in the sequencing data of a study of shared clonotypes between healthy human individuals. Findings and caveats of the study: The four-donor shared clonotypes exceeded non-shared clonotypes in generation probability, with non-shared ones scoring lower.

The V gene lost 1 base and the J gene lost 7 bases, with 11 bases spanning the gap. From germline, CDR1 is MDHEN and CDR2 SYDVKM. The CDR3 totals 14 residues. At deep level, the assay was performed. This table comes from immunoSEQ multiplex PCR, and its TCRdb copy is limited to in-frame clones, with some not included. Of millions of clones detected, around 90% appear once; the ten largest clones hold over 0.12%. A note on this clone: Its target is not known.

The rearrangement uses TRBV28 and TRBJ2-1; D is undetermined. This receptor was obtained from a man between 18 and 35 years old in good health. Sequencing used naive CD4+ T cells sorted from blood. Subset described: CD45RA+ positively selected. CDR3 sequence reads: CASSLYHGDNEQFF. The CDR3 region has the DNA TGTGCCAGCAGTTTATACCATGGGGATAATGAGCAGTTCTTC. The complete variable domain, with remaining parts taken from reference TRBV28 and TRBJ2-1, reads DVKVTQSSRYLVKRTGEKVFLECVQDMDHENMFWYRQDPGLGLRLIYFSYDVKMKEKGDIPEGYSVSREKKERFSLILESASTNQTSMYLCASSLYHGDNEQFFGPGTRLTVL.